These 27 T cell receptor beta chains came from one sample sequenced in a study of identical twins. A single record per CDR3 protein comes from TCRdb applying MiXCR to the 5' RACE reads. The sample has about 470,000 distinct CDR3 sequences, 20% to 25% seen once. The sample was also linked to a second study, of T cells expressing NK-cell markers.

Specimen: CD4+ T cells sorted from blood. The receptors shown here come from a woman under 30 in good health.

J is TRBJ1-1 and V is TRBV12-3 or TRBV12-4; D gene unclear. V lost 7 bases and J lost 1, with 13 bases in between. The CDR3 spans 14 residues. The CDR3 here is CASTPDRRNTEAFF. The CDR3 DNA is TGTGCCAGCACCCCGGACCGTAGGAACACTGAAGCTTTCTTT.

This clonotype was counted a few times. The CDR3 coding sequence is TGTGCCAGCAGTTTACCTAGCGGGAGTGATGAGCAGTTCTTC. Translating it yields CASSLPSGSDEQFF. This sequence joins TRBV12-3 or TRBV12-4 and TRBJ2-1; 10 bases are shared with TRBD2. V was clipped by 2 bases and J by 8 bases; unmatched bases: 3. The CDR3 loop spans 14 amino acids.

This clonotype was seen only a few times. This CDR3 is CASSLRATWGSYNEQFF. The CDR3 DNA follows: TGTGCCAGCAGCTTAAGGGCTACCTGGGGCTCCTACAATGAGCAGTTCTTC. This chain uses TRBV7-8 with TRBJ2-1, with no clear D. This CDR3 has 17 residues. Germline assignment: CDR1 SGHVS and CDR2 FQNEAQ. V was pared by 2 bases and J by 0 bases, with 14 bases between.

The rearrangement joins TRBV10-3 to TRBJ2-3; perhaps TRBD1 as D (8 bases). The CDR3 is 17 residues long. Trimming shortened V by 10 bases and J by 4 bases, and 27 bases separated the two germline ends. Germline lookup yields CDR1 ENHRY and CDR2 SYGVKD. DNA for the CDR3: TGTGCCACCGGCGGGGGTCGGACAGGGACATTTTCAGATACGCAGTATTTT. Protein: CATGGGRTGTFSDTQYF.

The sample holds a few counts of this clonotype. V gene TRBV7-2 combines with J gene TRBJ1-1, with TRBD1 matching 10 bases. The CDR3 consists of 16 residues. The trim removed 6 bases at V and 4 bases at J, leaving 11 bases unmatched. CDR1 is SGHTA, CDR2 FQGNSA, per germline. CDR3 sequence reads: CASSPDRGLSSTEAFF. The CDR3 nucleotides are TGTGCCAGCAGTCCCGACAGGGGGCTTTCTAGCACTGAAGCTTTCTTT.

This clonotype has only a few counts. V gene TRBV12-3 or TRBV12-4 combines with J gene TRBJ2-5, with TRBD2 matching 10 bases. This CDR3 has 16 amino acids. Unmatched junction bases numbered 6, after V lost 3 bases and J lost 2 bases. The DNA for the CDR3 is TGTGCCAGCAGTTTCTGGCTAGCGGGGGTTCAAGAGACCCAGTACTTC. Protein: CASSFWLAGVQETQYF.

This clonotype was seen only a few times. The rearrangement uses TRBV7-8 and TRBJ2-4, with a tentative D call TRBD2 (7 bases). V lost 2 bases and J lost 9, with 17 bases in between. The CDR3 sequence is 15 residues long. Germline V lookup: CDR1 SGHVS, CDR2 FQNEAQ. CDR3 bases: TGTGCCAGCAGCTTAATGGGGGGGGCTTTTGGCATTCAGTACTTC. Translated: CASSLMGGAFGIQYF. Full variable domain (rest looked up from reference TRBV7-8 and TRBJ2-4): GAGVSQSPRYKVAKRGQDVALRCDPISGHVSLFWYQQALGQGPEFLTYFQNEAQLDKSGLPSDRFFAERPEGSVSTLKIQRTQQEDSAVYLCASSLMGGAFGIQYFGAGTRLSVL.

A few counts support this clonotype. The gene calls are TRBV20-1 and TRBJ2-7, with TRBD2 as a possible D gene (6 bases). CDR3 length equals 14 residues. The ends were cut back, 3 bases at V and 3 bases at J, with 15 bases in the middle. Per the germline V gene, CDR1 is DFQATT and CDR2 is SNEGSKA (reference sequence). The CDR3 region has the DNA TGCAGTGCTAGGGGGGGACGGGTAAACTACGAGCAGTACTTC. This codes for CSARGGRVNYEQYF.

The V call is TRBV7-8, the J call TRBJ2-7, with a possible D match to TRBD2 (5 bases). Per germline, CDR1 SGHVS and CDR2 FQNEAQ. V lost 5 bases, J lost 0 bases, and 11 bases lay in between. This CDR3 comprises 14 residues. CDR3 sequence: CASSQGLNSYEQYF. CDR3 sequence (DNA): TGTGCCAGCAGCCAAGGACTGAACTCCTACGAGCAGTACTTC.

This clonotype was counted a few times. V gene TRBV7-2 combines with J gene TRBJ2-1, with TRBD1 identical over 9 bases. V was pared by 5 bases and J by 7 bases, with 12 bases of the junction left unmatched. There are 16 residues in the CDR3. Per the germline V gene, CDR1 is SGHTA and CDR2 is FQGNSA. The CDR3 protein is CASSATGTGTWNEQFF. The CDR3 coding sequence is TGTGCCAGCAGCGCGACCGGGACAGGGACATGGAATGAGCAGTTCTTC. Filled out from reference TRBV7-2 and TRBJ2-1, the complete variable domain reads GAGVSQSPSNKVTEKGKDVELRCDPISGHTALYWYRQSLGQGLEFLIYFQGNSAPDKSGLPSDRFSAERTGGSVSTLTIQRTQQEDSAVYLCASSATGTGTWNEQFFGPGTRLTVL.

This chain links TRBV7-3 with TRBJ2-3; 11 bases fit TRBD2. V shed 4 bases and J 1 base; nucleotides not matched to a gene: 4. CDR1 is SGHTA and CDR2 is FQGTGA in the germline V gene. The CDR3 is 16 residues long. The CDR3 loop reads CASSSVAGGRTDTQYF. The CDR3 region has the DNA TGTGCCAGCAGCTCAGTAGCGGGGGGGCGCACAGATACGCAGTATTTT.

As for this clonotype: The germline gene is not matched at one end of the junction; a read error may be the cause. The chain recombines TRBV12-3 or TRBV12-4 with TRBJ1-3; D unclear. This CDR3 spans 15 amino acids. The CDR3 region is CASSIGLNSGNTIYF. The CDR3 DNA sequence: TGTGCCAGCAGCATCGGACTGAACTCTGGAAACACCATCTATTTT.

The chain is built from TRBV27 and TRBJ2-7; 7 nucleotides align to TRBD1. Germline loops: CDR1 MNHEY, CDR2 SMNVEV (reference sequence). The CDR3 extends over 14 amino acids. Trimming took 6 bases from V and 7 from J; bases not matched to a gene: 12. The DNA of the CDR3 is TGTGCCAGCAGAACAGGGGAGTCGAGGGGTGAGCAGTACTTC. Its translation is CASRTGESRGEQYF.

This clonotype was detected only a few times. The chain has TRBV24-1 and TRBJ1-5; 7 bases map to TRBD1. The germline CDR1 and CDR2 sequences are KGHDR and SFDVKD. Losses at the gene ends were 4 bases for V and 2 bases for J; bases not matched to a gene: 7. The CDR3 has 16 amino acids. In nucleotides, the CDR3 is TGTGCCACCAGTGACCCACAGGGGTTAGGCAATCAGCCCCAGCATTTT. It codes for CATSDPQGLGNQPQHF.

The gene calls are TRBV4-3 and TRBJ2-7, with TRBD2 matching over 10 bases. CDR1 is LGHNA, CDR2 YSLEER, per germline. This CDR3 spans 15 amino acids. The V segment lost 1 base and the J segment 4 bases; nucleotides outside the gene matches: 4. The CDR3 here is CASSQASGSLYEQYF. DNA for the CDR3: TGCGCCAGCAGCCAAGCTAGCGGGAGTCTATACGAGCAGTACTTC.

This clonotype was counted between two and nine times. This chain joins TRBV20-1 and TRBJ2-5; 8 bases are shared with TRBD2. This CDR3 has 14 residues. The ends lost 3 bases at V and 4 bases at J; junction bases unmatched: 7. Per germline, CDR1 DFQATT and CDR2 SNEGSKA (reference sequence). CDR3 residues: CSASPRLALETQYF. The CDR3 DNA follows: TGCAGTGCTAGTCCCCGACTAGCGTTAGAGACCCAGTACTTC.

V is TRBV18 and J is TRBJ2-1; 7 bases agree with TRBD1. CDR3 length equals 15 residues. Germline CDR1 is KGHSH and CDR2 is LQKENI. V dropped 4 bases and J dropped 10; count of bases not matched to a gene: 13. The CDR3 region has the DNA TGTGCCAGCTCACAGGGGGCGACGATAACGCGGGAGCAGTTCTTC. It yields the protein CASSQGATITREQFF. Together with reference TRBV18 and TRBJ2-1, the CDR3 gives the full variable domain: NAGVMQNPRHLVRRRGQEARLRCSPMKGHSHVYWYRQLPEEGLKFMVYLQKENIIDESGMPKERFSAEFPKEGPSILRIQQVVRGDSAAYFCASSQGATITREQFFGPGTRLTVL.

This chain connects TRBV10-1 to TRBJ2-5; D call uncertain. The CDR3 covers 13 residues. V was shortened by 5 bases and J by 0 bases, with 7 bases between the two germline ends. In germline, CDR1 is WNHNN, CDR2 SYGVQD (reference sequence). CDR3 loop: CASSPTNQETQYF. CDR3 coding DNA: TGCGCCAGCAGTCCGACAAACCAAGAGACCCAGTACTTC.

This chain uses TRBV11-2 with TRBJ2-2; D may be TRBD2 (5 bases). Germline CDR1 is SGHAT and CDR2 is FQNNGV. Deletions cut 3 bases from V and 6 bases from J, with 14 bases between. This CDR3 comprises 15 residues. The CDR3: CASSFRGENPGELFF. The CDR3 DNA is TGTGCCAGCAGCTTCCGGGGAGAAAATCCCGGGGAGCTGTTTTTT.

For this clonotype: One end of the junction varies from germline; a read error may be responsible. This rearrangement joins TRBV20-1 to TRBJ2-5, with 8 bases that match TRBD1. CDR3 length: 15 residues. Germline CDR1 DFQATT, CDR2 SNEGSKA (reference sequence). The CDR3 coding sequence is TGCAGCGCTAGAGATACCGACAGGGGCGGCGAGACCCAGTACTTC. The encoded protein is CSARDTDRGGETQYF.

There are a few counts of this clonotype. The chain couples TRBV12-3 or TRBV12-4 to TRBJ2-3; D is perhaps TRBD1 or TRBD2 (5 bases each). The CDR3 covers 20 residues. V was pared by 7 bases and J by 0 bases, with 29 bases between. CDR3 nucleotide sequence: TGTGCCAGCACCTCCCGGGTGAGGGGCCTTTACACCTTTAGCACAGATACGCAGTATTTT. This gives the protein CASTSRVRGLYTFSTDTQYF.

This sequence joins TRBV2 and TRBJ2-3, with D possibly TRBD2 on 6 matching bases. V shed 5 bases and J shed 4 bases, with 19 bases lying between them. From germline, CDR1 is SNHLY and CDR2 FYNNEI. This CDR3 contains 16 residues. The CDR3 DNA reads TGTGCCAGCAGTCAGGCACGGGCGGGGCTGGCAGATACGCAGTATTTT. Residues: CASSQARAGLADTQYF.

This chain joins TRBV5-1 and TRBJ1-1, with 8 bases identical to TRBD1. The trim removed 6 bases at V and 0 bases at J, leaving 1 base unmatched. CDR1 and CDR2 (germline): SGHRS, YFSETQ. The CDR3 runs 13 residues. The CDR3 here is CASKGQVNTEAFF. In DNA, the CDR3 is TGCGCCAGCAAGGGACAGGTGAACACTGAAGCTTTCTTT.

This clonotype was picked up many times. The rearrangement links TRBV7-9 to TRBJ1-1, with TRBD1 as a possible D gene (6 bases). The CDR3 is 12 amino acids. V was pared by 5 bases and J by 4 bases, with 8 bases between. The germline gives CDR1 SEHNR, CDR2 FQNEAQ (reference sequence). CDR3 sequence reads: CASSPRGTEAFF. The DNA of the CDR3 is TGTGCCAGCAGCCCCAGGGGCACTGAAGCTTTCTTT.

V and J are TRBV6-2 or TRBV6-3 and TRBJ2-7; 7 nucleotides line up with TRBD2. CDR3 length: 14 amino acids. J lost 2 bases, V lost 1 base, and 2 bases had no gene match. Germline assignment: CDR1 MNHEY and CDR2 SVGEGT. CDR3 DNA sequence: TGTGCCAGCAGTTACTACGGGGGGACCTACGAGCAGTACTTC. It translates to CASSYYGGTYEQYF.

The table lists this clonotype with a few counts. V is TRBV11-2 and J is TRBJ1-4; TRBD1 is a possible D gene (5 bases). This CDR3 comprises 15 residues. The germline V and J ends were trimmed by 1 base and 8 bases, with 14 bases remaining between them. The V gene's germline CDR1 is SGHAT and CDR2 FQNNGV. CDR3 DNA: TGTGCCAGCAGCTTAGTTGGGGGGTTTGGAGAAAAACTGTTTTTT. Translating it yields CASSLVGGFGEKLFF. Full variable domain (rest looked up from reference TRBV11-2 and TRBJ1-4): EAGVAQSPRYKIIEKRQSVAFWCNPISGHATLYWYQQILGQGPKLLIQFQNNGVVDDSQLPKDRFSAERLKGVDSTLKIQPAKLEDSAVYLCASSLVGGFGEKLFFGSGTQLSVL.

This clonotype has a count of ten or more. CDR3 bases: TGCGCCAGCAGCCAAGACAGGGTGCACGAAAAACTGTTTTTT. It encodes CASSQDRVHEKLFF. The chain uses TRBV4-3 and TRBJ1-4, with TRBD1 as a possible D gene (5 bases). Germline V gene lookup returns CDR1 LGHNA and CDR2 YSLEER. V was clipped by 0 bases and J by 8 bases, with 10 bases between them. The CDR3 runs to 14 residues.